This T cell receptor beta chain was sequenced during a study of T cells expressing NK-cell markers. Background on the study: Eight donors were sequenced, seven testing HCMV-seropositive and one testing seronegative.

The cDNA for TCR beta came from 5'RACE template switching with UMIs. Following a re-call of the 5' RACE reads, TCRdb has one entry per CDR3 protein and lacks DNA. The sample is made up of 550,000 or so distinct CDR3 sequences, and the top ten hold roughly 3.6% of it. CDR3 length: 13 amino acids. Germline V gene lookup returns CDR1 SGHRS and CDR2 YFSETQ. Remarks on this clonotype: The antigen is not known.

General study points: Similarly, these clonotypes led the CD3+CD56-NKG2C+ fraction as well in four donors. Top CD8+ clonotypes included the dominant CD3+CD56+NKG2C+ clonotypes in six donors.

Sequenced material: blood T cells: a sorted CD56 or NKG2C T cell subset, CD4+ or CD8+ T cells, or bulk PBMC T cells (not recorded which). J is TRBJ2-7 and V is TRBV5-1. This TCR was sampled from a man in his late teens or twenties in good health. CDR3: CASSGPSSYEQYF.